The following is a TCR beta chain sequence with its context. Unique molecular identifiers tagged the TCRbeta library. TCRdb reanalysed the PCR reads using MiXCR and keeps one entry per CDR3 protein. The sample lists 400,000 to 500,000 distinct CDR3 sequences, approximately 11% seen once, with 4.5% to 6.5% in the top ten. The data derive from a study of T-cell reconstitution after alpha-beta-depleted transplantation in children. The clonotype originates from a human donor who donated a stem cell graft to a child with acute myeloid leukemia. Sequenced here: PBMCs from the stem cell graft donor, sampled from the stem cell graft.

The CDR3 DNA reads TGTGCCATCAGTGAGTCGATGGCGGGCGTAACAGCAAATTCACCCCTCCACTTT. Its translation is CAISESMAGVTANSPLHF. The chain recombines TRBV10-3 with TRBJ1-6; D remains unclear. The CDR3 covers 18 residues. Germline assignment: CDR1 ENHRY and CDR2 SYGVKD. V lost 0 bases, J lost 7 bases, and 19 bases lay in between.